Following are 21 T cell receptor beta chains from one sample sequenced in a study of blood T cells in healthy people across ages (dated by TCRdb to between 2015 and 2017). Libraries came from 5' RACE. Sequencer: Illumina HiSeq 2500. A second PCR of roughly 6 to 12 cycles was run with a J-beta primer mix and a sample-barcoded 5' primer. TCRdb ran its own pipeline on the public reads, namely fastp trimming at Q25 and MiXCR clone calling, and kept in-frame beta chains. Rows are unified per CDR3 protein, each entry keeping the most common DNA and genes. The sample table records about 570,000 distinct CDR3 sequences; 27% of these occur just once. Of the sample, approximately 17% falls within the top ten clones. What was sequenced was blood. Every receptor here comes from an older woman in good health.

This clonotype was seen repeatedly, ten times or more. This sequence joins TRBV20-1 and TRBJ1-3, with no clear D. Deletions cut 1 base from V and 0 bases from J, with 10 bases between. CDR3 length: 15 amino acids. The germline gives CDR1 DFQATT, CDR2 SNEGSKA (reference sequence). The CDR3 DNA reads TGCAGTGCTAGAGTCCGGGCCTACTCTGGAAACACCATATATTTT. This gives the protein CSARVRAYSGNTIYF.

Judged by abundance, this clonotype is medium-sized. V is TRBV27 and J is TRBJ2-5; unclear D gene. The CDR3 totals 13 residues. Trimming left V 1 base short and J 3 bases short, with 6 bases between. Germline V CDR1 and CDR2: MNHEY, SMNVEV (reference sequence). CDR3 sequence reads: CASSLLAEETQYF. Written as DNA, the CDR3 is TGTGCCAGCAGTTTATTAGCCGAAGAGACCCAGTACTTC.

Of note for this clonotype: One junction end does not reproduce the germline sequence, and a read error may be involved. DNA of the CDR3: TGCAGTGCAAGAGATCGGACTAGCGTGAACACCGGGGAGCTGTTTTTT. Translated: CSARDRTSVNTGELFF. V and J are TRBV20-1 and TRBJ2-2, with TRBD2 matching 9 bases. CDR1 and CDR2 (germline): DFQATT, SNEGSKA (reference sequence). The CDR3 is made up of 16 amino acids.

The CDR3 sequence: CSVASSAYEQYF. The CDR3 DNA follows: TGCAGCGTTGCAAGTAGCGCCTACGAGCAGTACTTC. The chain combines TRBV29-1 with TRBJ2-7; a weak D match, TRBD2 (5 bases). CDR1 is SQVTM and CDR2 is ANQGSEA in the germline V gene. Trimming left V 4 bases short and J 2 bases short, with 9 bases between. The CDR3 runs to 12 residues.

This clonotype was seen more than once but under ten times. This chain joins TRBV6-2 or TRBV6-3 and TRBJ2-7, with D maybe TRBD1 (5 bases). The germline V gene has CDR1 MNHEY and CDR2 SVGEGT. The CDR3 covers 15 residues. Trimming pared 4 bases from V and 1 base from J, leaving 14 bases between. CDR3 in DNA: TGTGCCAGCAGTTCTAGGGGTTCCTCATCCTACGAGCAGTACTTC. This translates into CASSSRGSSSYEQYF.

This chain links TRBV12-3 or TRBV12-4 with TRBJ2-1; TRBD2 matches at 12 bases. This CDR3 comprises 15 residues. V lost 3 bases and J lost 7; bases outside the gene matches: 4. Here the CDR3 reads CASSFSTSGRNEQFF. The CDR3, as DNA: TGTGCCAGCAGTTTTTCTACTAGCGGGAGGAATGAGCAGTTCTTC.

V gene TRBV1 combines with J gene TRBJ2-2; the table's TRBD1 call for D was not verified on the DNA. TRBV1 has pseudogene status. This CDR3 is 18 amino acids long. CDR3 coding DNA: TGCACCAGCAGCCCGGGACAGGGGGGTTTTGGTGACACCGGGGAGCTGTTTTTT. It translates to CTSSPGQGGFGDTGELFF.

The rearrangement links TRBV20-1 to TRBJ1-2, with D tentatively TRBD1 (6 bases). V lost 3 bases and J lost 4, with 12 bases in between. Germline V CDR1 and CDR2: DFQATT, SNEGSKA (reference sequence). CDR3 length: 13 amino acids. CDR3 DNA: TGCAGTGCTAGCTGGGCCAGGGGCTATGGCTACACCTTC. Translating gives CSASWARGYGYTF.

V gene TRBV6-1 combines with J gene TRBJ2-1; the D is unclear. The CDR3 has 14 amino acids. CDR1 is MNHNS and CDR2 is SASEGT in the germline V gene. The V and J ends lost 4 bases and 8 bases respectively, with 15 bases between them. This CDR3 reads CASSVGRVRDEQFF. For the CDR3, the DNA is TGTGCCAGCAGTGTTGGCCGGGTTCGGGATGAGCAGTTCTTC.

This clonotype was observed at least ten times. The V gene is TRBV6-1, the J gene TRBJ1-1; D unclear. CDR1 and CDR2 (germline): MNHNS, SASEGT. V was pared by 3 bases and J by 3 bases, with 11 bases between. This CDR3 comprises 14 residues. The CDR3 nucleotides read TGTGCCAGCAGTGACCAAGGAAGGTACACTGAAGCTTTCTTT. This translates into CASSDQGRYTEAFF.

The V call is TRBV7-2, the J call TRBJ2-3; TRBD2 aligns across 7 bases. This CDR3 spans 15 amino acids. Per germline, CDR1 SGHTA and CDR2 FQGNSA. Unmatched junction bases numbered 3, after V lost 1 base and J lost 2 bases. CDR3 DNA sequence: TGTGCCAGCAGCTTAGTCGGGGGGTACACAGATACGCAGTATTTT. Amino acid sequence: CASSLVGGYTDTQYF.

The DNA of the CDR3 is TGTGCCACCAGCAGAGATCCCCTCTACAATGAGCAGTTCTTC. Its translation: CATSRDPLYNEQFF. The chain uses TRBV15 and TRBJ2-1; D unclear. The CDR3 length is 14 residues. The V gene lost 0 bases and the J gene lost 3 bases, with 6 bases spanning the gap. Germline V gives CDR1 LNHNV, CDR2 YYDKDF (reference sequence).

J is TRBJ2-4 and V is TRBV4-3, with D perhaps TRBD1 or TRBD2 (6 bases each). CDR3 length: 21 residues. Trimming took off 0 bases at V and 1 base at J, with 25 bases between the two ends. Germline loops: CDR1 LGHNA, CDR2 YSLEER. In nucleotides, the CDR3 is TGCGCCAGCAGCCAAGAATCCCCGGGGGCCTACAGGGTGGCGGCCAAAAACATTCAGTACTTC. Its translation: CASSQESPGAYRVAAKNIQYF.

The V call is TRBV4-2, the J call TRBJ1-2; TRBD1 matches 7 bases. Per the germline V gene, CDR1 is LGHNA and CDR2 is YNFKEQ. V lost 4 bases, J lost 2 bases, and 10 bases stayed unmatched. The CDR3 runs to 16 residues. The CDR3 protein is CASSPPRQGVNYGYTF. CDR3 nucleotides: TGTGCCAGCAGCCCCCCCAGACAGGGAGTGAACTATGGCTACACCTTC.

The rearrangement joins TRBV29-1 to TRBJ2-2, with 9 bases that match TRBD1. Germline CDR1 SQVTM, CDR2 ANQGSEA. CDR3 length: 16 residues. The junction had 7 bases not matched to a gene; V was cut back by 0 bases and J by 5 bases. The CDR3 sequence: CSVEEGLQGATGELFF. CDR3 sequence (DNA): TGCAGCGTTGAAGAAGGGTTACAGGGGGCGACCGGGGAGCTGTTTTTT.

The chain joins TRBV7-2 to TRBJ2-5, with 8 nucleotides matching TRBD2. The DNA end is more similar to TRBJ2-1, so the J call may be wrong. Germline loops: CDR1 SGHTA, CDR2 FQGNSA. The CDR3 contains 16 residues. In DNA form, the CDR3 reads TGTGCCAGCAGCTTAGTATCGGCGGGGGGCCTTAGTGAGCAGTTCTTC. Encoded protein: CASSLVSAGGLSEQFF.

The chain combines TRBV12-3 or TRBV12-4 with TRBJ1-4, with D possibly matching TRBD1 (5 bases). CDR3 length: 13 amino acids. Deletions cut 6 bases from V and 2 bases from J, with 7 bases between. The CDR3 sequence: CASRGLTNEKLFF. The CDR3 nucleotides are TGTGCCAGCAGGGGACTGACTAATGAAAAACTGTTTTTT.

This clonotype was found many times. The chain links TRBV7-2 to TRBJ2-2; no clear D gene. The CDR3 has 18 amino acids. Trimming shortened V by 1 base and J by 1 base, and 16 bases separated the two germline ends. Germline CDR1 is SGHTA and CDR2 is FQGNSA. The CDR3: CASSLGSGSRRNTGELFF. The DNA for the CDR3 is TGTGCCAGCAGCTTAGGTTCGGGCTCCCGGAGGAACACCGGGGAGCTGTTTTTT. Full variable domain (remainder filled in from reference TRBV7-2 and TRBJ2-2): GAGVSQSPSNKVTEKGKDVELRCDPISGHTALYWYRQSLGQGLEFLIYFQGNSAPDKSGLPSDRFSAERTGGSVSTLTIQRTQQEDSAVYLCASSLGSGSRRNTGELFFGEGSRLTVL.

This clonotype was picked up one time. The rearrangement joins TRBV7-9 to TRBJ1-6; D is undetermined. CDR1 is SEHNR, CDR2 FQNEAQ, per germline (reference sequence). The CDR3 has 16 amino acids. V was shortened by 5 bases and J by 7 bases, with 18 bases between the two germline ends. The chain's CDR3 is CASSPPWAPGNSPLHF. DNA of the CDR3: TGTGCCAGCAGCCCCCCGTGGGCGCCGGGAAATTCACCCCTCCACTTT.

This clonotype was detected a few times. The chain combines TRBV4-3 with TRBJ2-1; the D gene is possibly TRBD2 (6 bases). CDR3 size: 15 residues. Germline V CDR1 and CDR2: LGHNA, YSLEER. Trimming took 10 bases from V and 5 from J, leaving 21 bases between them. The CDR3 DNA sequence: TGCGCCATCATCCGGCGGGTAGCGGATGACAATGAGCAGTTCTTC. As protein: CAIIRRVADDNEQFF.

The rearrangement joins TRBV29-1 to TRBJ1-1; D remains ambiguous. Germline V gene data show CDR1 as SQVTM and CDR2 as ANQGSEA. Trimming took 3 bases from V and 0 from J, leaving 8 bases between them. CDR3 length equals 13 residues. CDR3: CSVEARLNTEAFF. The CDR3, as DNA: TGCAGCGTTGAGGCCCGATTGAACACTGAAGCTTTCTTT.